This passage covers 13 T cell receptor beta chains from one sample sequenced in a study of blood T cell repertoires in COVID-19. The protocol was immunoSEQ multiplex PCR, while the TCRdb copy is restricted to in-frame clones and leaves out a portion. The sample gives fewer than 300,000 clones, 88% of which show up once; 9.4% is in the top ten. The material sequenced was peripheral blood. The receptors here all came from a man between 18 and 29 years old with active or convalescent COVID-19.

The rearrangement uses TRBV5-8 and TRBJ1-4; 9 bases are shared with TRBD1. J gave up 7 bases and V 2 bases, and 9 bases lay outside the gene matches. Germline values: CDR1 SGHTS, CDR2 YDEGEE. The CDR3 extends over 16 amino acids. CDR3 sequence (DNA): TGTGCCAGCAGCTTAGGGACAGGGTCCTACGGTGAAAAACTGTTTTTT. The encoded protein is CASSLGTGSYGEKLFF. Full variable domain (missing parts from reference TRBV5-8 and TRBJ1-4): EAGVTQSPTHLIKTRGQQATLRCSPISGHTSVYWYQQALGLGLQFLLWYDEGEERNRGNFPPRFSGRQFPNYSSELNVNALELEDSALYLCASSLGTGSYGEKLFFGSGTQLSVL.

V usage is TRBV7-9 and J usage is TRBJ2-1; 8 bases fit TRBD1. CDR3 length equals 15 residues. Looked up from germline, CDR1 is SEHNR and CDR2 is FQNEAQ (reference sequence). Trimming took 5 bases from V and 7 from J; bases not matched to a gene: 10. The CDR3 bases are TGTGCCAGCAGCCCGGACAGGGTAATTCGGAATGAGCAGTTCTTC. Protein sequence: CASSPDRVIRNEQFF.

V usage is TRBV7-3 and J usage is TRBJ1-1; 9 bases map to TRBD1. After removal of 3 bases from V and 11 bases from J, the junction contained 4 bases not matched to a gene. Looked up from germline, CDR1 is SGHTA and CDR2 is FQGTGA. The CDR3 extends over 12 amino acids. CDR3 loop: CASSLDRGKAFF. The CDR3, as DNA: TGTGCCAGCAGCTTGGACAGGGGCAAGGCTTTCTTT.

The sample holds a few counts of this clone. V and J are TRBV5-1 and TRBJ1-6, with 7 nucleotides matching TRBD1. CDR1 and CDR2 from the germline V gene are SGHRS and YFSETQ. This CDR3 has 17 amino acids. With V trimmed by 0 bases and J by 5 bases, 8 bases remained unmatched. The CDR3 is CASSLEPRGLDNSPLHF. The CDR3 coding sequence is TGCGCCAGCAGCTTGGAACCAAGGGGGCTCGATAATTCACCCCTCCACTTT.

CDR3 loop: CASSLVSGGPRGEQFF. Written as DNA, the CDR3 is TGTGCCAGCAGCTTAGTGTCGGGGGGGCCGAGAGGAGAGCAGTTCTTC. The chain employs TRBV5-6 and TRBJ2-1; TRBD2 agrees at 8 bases. Looked up from germline, CDR1 is SGHDT and CDR2 is YYEEEE. The CDR3 has 16 residues. Trimming took 2 bases from V and 10 from J; bases not matched to a gene: 14.

This sequence joins TRBV23-1 and TRBJ2-1; D possibly corresponds to TRBD1 (6 bases). TRBV23-1 qualifies as an ORF whose function is uncertain. V dropped 2 bases and J dropped 2 bases, with 16 bases sitting between them. The CDR3 has 17 amino acids. Here the CDR3 reads CASSQTPRGLTYNEQFF. The CDR3 DNA sequence: TGCGCCAGCAGTCAAACTCCCAGGGGCTTAACCTACAATGAGCAGTTCTTC.

This clone was seen only once. CDR3 sequence reads: CATSGHRDRATDTQYF. CDR3 DNA: TGTGCCACCAGCGGCCACCGGGACAGGGCCACAGATACGCAGTATTTT. The chain has TRBV15 and TRBJ2-3; TRBD1 agrees at 9 bases. J was trimmed by 2 bases and V by 5 bases; bases with no gene match: 8. Germline CDR1 is LNHNV and CDR2 is YYDKDF (reference sequence). The CDR3 has 16 amino acids.

This clone showed up just once. The chain has TRBV5-4 and TRBJ1-2; D possibly corresponds to TRBD1 (5 bases). Between the trimmed V and J ends, which lost 4 bases and 8 bases, there was a span of 21 bases. Germline V gene lookup returns CDR1 SGHNT and CDR2 YYREEE (reference sequence). CDR3 length equals 15 residues. The CDR3 DNA reads TGTGCCAGCAGCCCGGGCCCAGTAGGGGAGGGAGGCTACACCTTC. It codes for CASSPGPVGEGGYTF.

In its sample, this clone was seen once. The chain joins TRBV2 to TRBJ2-7; possible D gene TRBD2, 5 bases. This CDR3 spans 11 amino acids. Germline loops: CDR1 SNHLY, CDR2 FYNNEI. V was pared by 7 bases and J by 9 bases, with 13 bases between. The CDR3 nucleotides are TGTGCCAGCATGAGGGAGAATGTGCAGTACTTC. This codes for CASMRENVQYF.

This clone appeared a few times. The J gene is TRBJ1-6, the V gene TRBV7-2; 7 nucleotides match TRBD1. The V gene end was trimmed by 5 bases and the J gene end by 9 bases; junction bases not matched to a gene: 7. From germline, CDR1 is SGHTA and CDR2 FQGNSA. There are 14 residues in the CDR3. CDR3 amino acids: CASSRDRTLSPLHF. The CDR3 DNA sequence: TGTGCCAGCAGCCGGGACAGAACCCTTTCACCCCTCCACTTT.

The chain employs TRBV2 and TRBJ2-1; 11 bases map to TRBD2. CDR3 length equals 14 residues. J lost 3 bases, V lost 5 bases, and 0 bases had no gene match. The V gene's germline CDR1 is SNHLY and CDR2 FYNNEI. CDR3 coding DNA: TGTGCCAGCAGTACTAGCGGGGGCTACAATGAGCAGTTCTTC. This translates into CASSTSGGYNEQFF.

V usage is TRBV29-1 and J usage is TRBJ2-7, with a possible D match to TRBD1 (5 bases). The V gene's germline CDR1 is SQVTM and CDR2 ANQGSEA. Between the trimmed V and J ends, which lost 6 bases and 1 base, there was a span of 13 bases. This CDR3 is built from 13 residues. CDR3 region: CSVTTGASYEQYF. The CDR3 DNA is TGCAGCGTGACCACAGGAGCGTCCTACGAGCAGTACTTC.

Here the CDR3 reads CASSYPGQGNKETQYF. CDR3 bases: TGTGCCAGCAGTTACCCCGGACAGGGAAATAAAGAGACCCAGTACTTC. The chain carries TRBV6-5 and TRBJ2-5, with TRBD1 matching 8 bases. The ends lost 2 bases at V and 3 bases at J; junction bases unmatched: 8. The germline V gene has CDR1 MNHEY and CDR2 SVGAGI. The CDR3 spans 16 residues.